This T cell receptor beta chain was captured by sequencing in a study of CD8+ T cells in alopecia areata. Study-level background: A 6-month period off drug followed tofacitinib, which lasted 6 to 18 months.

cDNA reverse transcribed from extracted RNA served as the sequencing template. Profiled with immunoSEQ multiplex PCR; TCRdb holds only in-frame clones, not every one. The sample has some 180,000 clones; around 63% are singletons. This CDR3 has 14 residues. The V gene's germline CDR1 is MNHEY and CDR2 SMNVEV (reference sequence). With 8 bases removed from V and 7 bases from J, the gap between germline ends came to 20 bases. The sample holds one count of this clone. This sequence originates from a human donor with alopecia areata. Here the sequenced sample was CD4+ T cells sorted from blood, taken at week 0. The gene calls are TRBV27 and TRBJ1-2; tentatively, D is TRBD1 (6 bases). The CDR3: CASYRPGQSFGYTF. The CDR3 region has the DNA TGTGCCAGCTATAGGCCCGGACAGTCCTTTGGCTACACCTTC.